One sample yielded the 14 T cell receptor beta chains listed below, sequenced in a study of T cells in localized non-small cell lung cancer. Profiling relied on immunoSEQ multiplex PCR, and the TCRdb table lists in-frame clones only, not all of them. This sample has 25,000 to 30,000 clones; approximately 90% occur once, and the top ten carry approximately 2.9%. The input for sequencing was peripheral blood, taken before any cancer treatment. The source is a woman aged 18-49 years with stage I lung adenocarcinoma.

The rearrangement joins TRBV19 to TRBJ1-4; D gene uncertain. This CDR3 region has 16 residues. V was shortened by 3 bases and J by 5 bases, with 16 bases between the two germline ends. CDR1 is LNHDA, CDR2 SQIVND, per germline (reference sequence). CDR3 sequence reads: CASSIAGARTNEKLFF. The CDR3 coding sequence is TGTGCCAGTAGTATTGCGGGCGCCCGAACCAATGAAAAACTGTTTTTT.

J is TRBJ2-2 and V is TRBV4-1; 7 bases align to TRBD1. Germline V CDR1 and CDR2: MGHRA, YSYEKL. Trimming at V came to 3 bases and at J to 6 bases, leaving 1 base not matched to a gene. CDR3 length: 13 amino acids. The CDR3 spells CASSQRGPGELFF. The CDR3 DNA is TGCGCCAGCAGCCAGAGGGGGCCCGGGGAGCTGTTTTTT.

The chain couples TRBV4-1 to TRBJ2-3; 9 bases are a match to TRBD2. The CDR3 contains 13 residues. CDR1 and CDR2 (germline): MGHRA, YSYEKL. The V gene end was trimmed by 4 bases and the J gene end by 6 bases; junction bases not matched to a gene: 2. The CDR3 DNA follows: TGCGCCAGCAGCCGGGCGGGAGGGGATACGCAGTATTTT. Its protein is CASSRAGGDTQYF.

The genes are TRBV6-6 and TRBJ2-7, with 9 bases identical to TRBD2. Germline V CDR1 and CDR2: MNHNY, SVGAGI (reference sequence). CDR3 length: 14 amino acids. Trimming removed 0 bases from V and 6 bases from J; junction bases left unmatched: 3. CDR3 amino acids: CASSYSGGRAEQYF. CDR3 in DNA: TGTGCCAGCAGTTACTCGGGCGGGAGGGCCGAGCAGTACTTC.

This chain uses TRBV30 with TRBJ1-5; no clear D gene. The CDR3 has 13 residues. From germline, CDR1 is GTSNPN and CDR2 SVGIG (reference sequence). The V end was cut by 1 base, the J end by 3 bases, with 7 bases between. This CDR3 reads CAWSGTANQPQHF. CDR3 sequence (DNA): TGTGCCTGGAGTGGTACGGCCAATCAGCCCCAGCATTTT.

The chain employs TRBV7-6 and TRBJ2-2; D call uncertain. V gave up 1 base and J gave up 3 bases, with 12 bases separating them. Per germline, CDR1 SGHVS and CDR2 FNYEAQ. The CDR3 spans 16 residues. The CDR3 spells CASSLDGVSYTGELFF. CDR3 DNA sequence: TGTGCCAGCAGCTTAGATGGCGTCTCCTACACCGGGGAGCTGTTTTTT. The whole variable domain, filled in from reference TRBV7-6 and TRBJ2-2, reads GAGVSQSPRYKVTKRGQDVALRCDPISGHVSLYWYRQALGQGPEFLTYFNYEAQQDKSGLPNDRFSAERPEGSISTLTIQRTEQRDSAMYRCASSLDGVSYTGELFFGEGSRLTVL.

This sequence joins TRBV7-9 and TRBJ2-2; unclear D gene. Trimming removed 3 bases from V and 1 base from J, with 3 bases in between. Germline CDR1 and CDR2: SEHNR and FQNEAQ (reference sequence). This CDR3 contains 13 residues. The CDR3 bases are TGTGCCAGCAGCTTCCGGAACACCGGGGAGCTGTTTTTT. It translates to CASSFRNTGELFF.

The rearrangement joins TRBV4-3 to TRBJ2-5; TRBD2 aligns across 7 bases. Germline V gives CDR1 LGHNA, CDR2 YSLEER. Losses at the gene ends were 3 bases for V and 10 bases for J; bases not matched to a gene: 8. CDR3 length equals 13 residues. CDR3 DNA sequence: TGCGCCAGCAGCCACCTCGGAAGCGGGGTCCAGTACTTC. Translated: CASSHLGSGVQYF.

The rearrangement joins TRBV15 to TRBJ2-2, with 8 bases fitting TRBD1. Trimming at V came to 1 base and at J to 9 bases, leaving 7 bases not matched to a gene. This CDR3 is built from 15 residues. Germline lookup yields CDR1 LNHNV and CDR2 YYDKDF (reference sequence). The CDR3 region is CATSRGVQGARELFF. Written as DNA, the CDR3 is TGTGCCACCAGCAGAGGTGTCCAGGGGGCGCGGGAGCTGTTTTTT.

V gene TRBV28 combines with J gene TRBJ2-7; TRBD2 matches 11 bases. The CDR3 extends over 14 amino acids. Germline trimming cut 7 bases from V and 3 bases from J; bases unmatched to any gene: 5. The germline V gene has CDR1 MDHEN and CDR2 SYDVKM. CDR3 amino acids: CASITSGSLYEQYF. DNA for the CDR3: TGTGCCAGCATTACTAGCGGGAGTCTCTACGAGCAGTACTTC.

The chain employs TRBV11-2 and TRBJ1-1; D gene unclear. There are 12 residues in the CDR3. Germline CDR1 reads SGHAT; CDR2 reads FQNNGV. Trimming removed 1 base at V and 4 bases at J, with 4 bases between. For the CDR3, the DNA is TGTGCCAGCAGCTTAGTTGCCACTGAAGCTTTCTTT. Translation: CASSLVATEAFF.

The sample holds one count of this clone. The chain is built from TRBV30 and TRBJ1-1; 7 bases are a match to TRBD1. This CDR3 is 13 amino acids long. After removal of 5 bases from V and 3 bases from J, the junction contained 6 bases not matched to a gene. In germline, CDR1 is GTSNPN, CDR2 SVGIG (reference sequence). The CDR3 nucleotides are TGTGCCTGGTCCTACAGGGGTGACACTGAAGCTTTCTTT. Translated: CAWSYRGDTEAFF.

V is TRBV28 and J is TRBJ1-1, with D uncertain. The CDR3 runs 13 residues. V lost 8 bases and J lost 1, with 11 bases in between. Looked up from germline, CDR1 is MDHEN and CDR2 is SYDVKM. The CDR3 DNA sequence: TGTGCCAGCTCGGCCGCCGGGAACACTGAAGCTTTCTTT. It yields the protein CASSAAGNTEAFF.

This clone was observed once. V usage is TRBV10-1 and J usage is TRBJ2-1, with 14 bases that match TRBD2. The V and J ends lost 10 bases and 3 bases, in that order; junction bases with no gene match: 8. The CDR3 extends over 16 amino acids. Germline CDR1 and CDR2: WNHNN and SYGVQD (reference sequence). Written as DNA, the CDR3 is TGCGCCACCTCCGGGACTAGCGGGGGAAGCTACAATGAGCAGTTCTTC. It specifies CATSGTSGGSYNEQFF.